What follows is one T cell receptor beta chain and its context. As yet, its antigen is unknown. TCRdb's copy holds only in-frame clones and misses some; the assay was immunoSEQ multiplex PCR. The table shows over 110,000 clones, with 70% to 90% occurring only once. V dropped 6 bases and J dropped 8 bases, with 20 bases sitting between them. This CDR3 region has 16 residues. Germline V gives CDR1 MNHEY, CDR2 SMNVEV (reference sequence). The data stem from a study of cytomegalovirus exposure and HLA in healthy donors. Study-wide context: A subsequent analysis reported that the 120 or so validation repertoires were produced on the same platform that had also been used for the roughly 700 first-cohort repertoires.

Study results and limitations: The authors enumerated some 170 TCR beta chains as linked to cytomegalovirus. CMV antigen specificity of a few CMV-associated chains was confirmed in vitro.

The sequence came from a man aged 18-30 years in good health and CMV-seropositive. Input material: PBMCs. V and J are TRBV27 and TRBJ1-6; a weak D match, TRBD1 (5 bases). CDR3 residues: CASRTQMQGGDSPLHF. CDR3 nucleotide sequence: TGTGCCAGCAGGACCCAGATGCAGGGCGGCGATTCACCCCTCCACTTT.